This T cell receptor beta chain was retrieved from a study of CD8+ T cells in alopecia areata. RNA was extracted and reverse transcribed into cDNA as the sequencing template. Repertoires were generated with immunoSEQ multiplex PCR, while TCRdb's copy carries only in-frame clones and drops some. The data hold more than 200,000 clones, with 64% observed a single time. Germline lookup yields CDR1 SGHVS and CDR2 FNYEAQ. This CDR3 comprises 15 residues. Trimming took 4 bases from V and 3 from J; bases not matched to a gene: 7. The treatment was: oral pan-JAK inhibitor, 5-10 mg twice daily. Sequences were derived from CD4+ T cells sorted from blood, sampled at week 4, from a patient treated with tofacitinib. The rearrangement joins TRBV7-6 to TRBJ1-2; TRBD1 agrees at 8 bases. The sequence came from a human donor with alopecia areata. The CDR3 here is CASSSGQGTDYGYTF. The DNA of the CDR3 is TGTGCCAGCAGCTCAGGACAGGGAACTGACTATGGCTACACCTTC.